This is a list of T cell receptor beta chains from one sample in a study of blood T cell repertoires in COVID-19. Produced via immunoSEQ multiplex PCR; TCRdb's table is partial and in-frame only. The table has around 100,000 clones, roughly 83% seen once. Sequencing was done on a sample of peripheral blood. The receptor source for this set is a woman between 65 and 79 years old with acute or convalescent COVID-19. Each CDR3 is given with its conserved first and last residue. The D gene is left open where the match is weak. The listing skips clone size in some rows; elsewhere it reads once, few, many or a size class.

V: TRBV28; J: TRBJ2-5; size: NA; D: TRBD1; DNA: TGTGCCAGCAGTCTCGGCCGGGGACAGGGTGTCGTCGGGACCCAGTACTTC; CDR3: CASSLGRGQGVVGTQYF
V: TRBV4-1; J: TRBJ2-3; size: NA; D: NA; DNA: TGCGCCAGCAGCCCCGACCGGGTGGACTCCACAGATACGCAGTATTTT; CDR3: CASSPDRVDSTDTQYF
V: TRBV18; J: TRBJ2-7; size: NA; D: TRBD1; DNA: TGTGCCAGCTCACCTCCGACAGGGGGCGGCGAGCAGTACTTC; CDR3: CASSPPTGGGEQYF
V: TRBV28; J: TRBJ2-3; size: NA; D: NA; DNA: TGTGCCAGCAGTTTAGAGGGACAAGGGTGGCGGGATACGCAGTATTTT; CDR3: CASSLEGQGWRDTQYF
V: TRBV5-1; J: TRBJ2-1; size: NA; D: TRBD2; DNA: TGCGCCAGCAGCTTCGCGCGGGGGGCCAACAATGAGCAGTTCTTC; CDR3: CASSFARGANNEQFF
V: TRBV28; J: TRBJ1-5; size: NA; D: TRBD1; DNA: TGTGCCAGCAGTCCCGGACAGGGGAGTCAGCCCCAGCATTTT; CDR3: CASSPGQGSQPQHF
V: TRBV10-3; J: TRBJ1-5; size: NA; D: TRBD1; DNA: TGTGCCATACAGGGGTCTAGCAATCAGCCCCAGCATTTT; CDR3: CAIQGSSNQPQHF
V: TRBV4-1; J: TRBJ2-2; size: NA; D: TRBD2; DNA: TGCGCCAGCAGCCAAGATCGGGCTAGCGGGAGGGTCAACACCGGGGAGCTGTTTTTT; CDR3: CASSQDRASGRVNTGELFF
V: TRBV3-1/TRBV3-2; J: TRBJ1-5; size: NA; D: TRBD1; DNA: TGTGCCAGCAGCCAAGATATCGTCGGGACAGGGAACAATCAGCCCCAGCATTTT; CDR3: CASSQDIVGTGNNQPQHF
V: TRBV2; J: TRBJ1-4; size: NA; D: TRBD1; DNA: TGTGCCAGCAGTGAAGGGCGGCCAGGGGGAGAAAAACTGTTTTTT; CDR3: CASSEGRPGGEKLFF
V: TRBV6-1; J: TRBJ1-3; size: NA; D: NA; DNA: TGTGCCAGCAGTGAATTTAGTGGAAACACCATATATTTT; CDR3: CASSEFSGNTIYF
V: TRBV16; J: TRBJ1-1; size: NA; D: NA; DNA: TGTGCCAGCAGCCAACCCGGGCTCAGGACACCCAACACTGAAGCTTTCTTT; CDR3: CASSQPGLRTPNTEAFF
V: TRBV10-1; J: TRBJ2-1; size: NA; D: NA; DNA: TGCGCCAGCAGTGAGGGGGGGTTCTACAATGAGCAGTTCTTC; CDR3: CASSEGGFYNEQFF
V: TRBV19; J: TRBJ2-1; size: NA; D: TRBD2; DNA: TGTGCCACTCGGGAGGGACTAGCGGGAGTTCGGGAGCAGTTCTTC; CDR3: CATREGLAGVREQFF
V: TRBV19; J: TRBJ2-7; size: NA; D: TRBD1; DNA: TGTGCCAGTAGTACTCGACAGGGGGCAGGCAGGAACGAGCAGTACTTC; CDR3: CASSTRQGAGRNEQYF
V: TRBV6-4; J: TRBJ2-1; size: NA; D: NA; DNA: TGTGCCAGCAGCTTCCGGGACACCTACAATGAGCAGTTCTTC; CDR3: CASSFRDTYNEQFF
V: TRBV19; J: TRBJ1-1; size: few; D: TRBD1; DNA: TGTGCCAGTAGGACGGACAGGGACACTGAAGCTTTCTTT; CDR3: CASRTDRDTEAFF
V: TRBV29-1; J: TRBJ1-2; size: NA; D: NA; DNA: TGCAGCGTTGAGGCAGGTTACTATGGCTACACCTTC; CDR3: CSVEAGYYGYTF
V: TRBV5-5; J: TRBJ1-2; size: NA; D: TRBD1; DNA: TGTGCCAGCAGCCCTGGACAGGGGGGCCAGTATGGCTACACCTTC; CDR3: CASSPGQGGQYGYTF
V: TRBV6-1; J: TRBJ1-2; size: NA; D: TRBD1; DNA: TGTGCCAGCAGTGAAATGGGGACAGGGCTTGGCTACACCTTC; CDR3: CASSEMGTGLGYTF
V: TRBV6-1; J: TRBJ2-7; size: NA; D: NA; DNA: TGTGCCAGCAGTGATACGCAGGGAATTTTCTACGAGCAGTACTTC; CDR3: CASSDTQGIFYEQYF
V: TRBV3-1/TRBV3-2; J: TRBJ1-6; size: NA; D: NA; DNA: TGTGCCAGCACCGTAACAGGGTCCAATTCACCCCTCCACTTT; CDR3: CASTVTGSNSPLHF
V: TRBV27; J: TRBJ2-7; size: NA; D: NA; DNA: TGTGCCAGCAGTTTATCCCCCGGGGTGGGTAACGAGCAGTACTTC; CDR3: CASSLSPGVGNEQYF
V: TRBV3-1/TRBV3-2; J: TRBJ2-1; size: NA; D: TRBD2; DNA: TGTGCCAGCAGCCAAGAGCCTTCTAGCGGGGGCTCGTTCTTC; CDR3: CASSQEPSSGGSFF
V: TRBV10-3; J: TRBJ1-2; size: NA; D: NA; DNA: TGTGCCATCAGCCCCGAGGACAGCAACTATGGCTACACCTTC; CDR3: CAISPEDSNYGYTF
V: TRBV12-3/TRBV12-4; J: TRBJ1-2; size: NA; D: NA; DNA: TGTGCCAGCAGTCCATTGGTAGGGGGTGGCTACACCTTC; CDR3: CASSPLVGGGYTF
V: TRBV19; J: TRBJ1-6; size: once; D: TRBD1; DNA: TGTGCCAGTAGTGACAGGGGGAACAGTTCACCCCTCCACTTT; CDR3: CASSDRGNSSPLHF
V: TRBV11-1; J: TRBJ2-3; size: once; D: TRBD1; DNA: TGTGCCAGCAGCTCAACGACAGGGGGAGATACGCAGTATTTT; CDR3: CASSSTTGGDTQYF
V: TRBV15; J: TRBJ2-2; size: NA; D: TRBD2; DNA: TGTGCCACCAGCGGGGGACTAGCGGGTGACACCGGGGAGCTGTTTTTT; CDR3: CATSGGLAGDTGELFF
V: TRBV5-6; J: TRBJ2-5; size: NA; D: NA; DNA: TGTGCCAGCAGCTTGGCGGGAGCGCCTTCCGGGGAGACCCAGTACTTC; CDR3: CASSLAGAPSGETQYF
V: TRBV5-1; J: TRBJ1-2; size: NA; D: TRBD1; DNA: TGCGCCAGCAGCGCGACCGGGACAGGGAACTATGGCTACACCTTC; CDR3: CASSATGTGNYGYTF
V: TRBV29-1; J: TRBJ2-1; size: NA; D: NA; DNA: TGCAGCGTTGAGGAACTAGCTGGCGATGAGCAGTTCTTC; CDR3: CSVEELAGDEQFF
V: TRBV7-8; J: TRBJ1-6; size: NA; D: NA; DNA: TGTGCCAGCAGCTCAACCGGGGGACCCAATTCACCCCTCCACTTT; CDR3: CASSSTGGPNSPLHF
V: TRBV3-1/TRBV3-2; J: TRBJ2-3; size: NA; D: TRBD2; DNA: TGTGCCAGCAGCCCCGGGACTAGCGGGGGAGCAGATACGCAGTATTTT; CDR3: CASSPGTSGGADTQYF
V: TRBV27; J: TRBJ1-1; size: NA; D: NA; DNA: TGTGCCAGCAGCTCTTACACAGCGAACACTGAAGCTTTCTTT; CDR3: CASSSYTANTEAFF
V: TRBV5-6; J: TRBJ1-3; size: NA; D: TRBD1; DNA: TGTGCCAGCAGCTTGACAGGGGTTTCTGGAAACACCATATATTTT; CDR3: CASSLTGVSGNTIYF
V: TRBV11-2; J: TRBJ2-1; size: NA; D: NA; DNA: TGTGCCAGCAAACAGGCCAATGAGCAGTTCTTC; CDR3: CASKQANEQFF
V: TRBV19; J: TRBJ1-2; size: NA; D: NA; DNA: TGTGCCAGTAGAAGACAGGACTATGGCTACACCTTC; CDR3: CASRRQDYGYTF
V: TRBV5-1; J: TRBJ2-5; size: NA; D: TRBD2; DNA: TGCGCCAGCAAATCGGGCGGGAGTGAGGAGACCCAGTACTTC; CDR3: CASKSGGSEETQYF
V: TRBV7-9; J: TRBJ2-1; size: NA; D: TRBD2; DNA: TGTGCCAGCAGCTCGATAACTAGCGGGAGGAATGAGCAGTTCTTC; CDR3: CASSSITSGRNEQFF
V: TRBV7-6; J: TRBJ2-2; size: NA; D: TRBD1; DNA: TGTGCCAGCAGTCCCAGGGGGCAGAACACCGGGGAGCTGTTTTTT; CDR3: CASSPRGQNTGELFF
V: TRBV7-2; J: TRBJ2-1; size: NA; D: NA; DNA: TGTGCCAGCAGCTTAAATGTGGGCGAACAGGGTCATGAGCAGTTCTTC; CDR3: CASSLNVGEQGHEQFF
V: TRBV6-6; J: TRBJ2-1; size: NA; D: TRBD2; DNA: TGTGCCAGCACAGGACTAGCGGGTTACAATGAGCAGTTCTTC; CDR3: CASTGLAGYNEQFF
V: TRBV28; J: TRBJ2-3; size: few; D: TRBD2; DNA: TGTGCCAGCAGTCTAGCGGGAGCTGGAGATACGCAGTATTTT; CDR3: CASSLAGAGDTQYF
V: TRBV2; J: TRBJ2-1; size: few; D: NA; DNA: TGTGCCAGCAGTGAACAACCGGGGTCCTACAATGAGCAGTTCTTC; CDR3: CASSEQPGSYNEQFF
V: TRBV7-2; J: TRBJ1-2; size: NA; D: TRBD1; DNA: TGTGCCAGCAGCCTACCGGGACAGGGGGGAGAAGGCTACACCTTC; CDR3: CASSLPGQGGEGYTF
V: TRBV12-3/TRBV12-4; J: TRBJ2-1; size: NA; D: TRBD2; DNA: TGTGCCAGCAGCCCGGGACTAGGAAATGAGCAGTTCTTC; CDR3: CASSPGLGNEQFF
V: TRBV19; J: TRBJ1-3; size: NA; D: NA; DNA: TGTGCCAGTAGTATAGAGAAAGCAGGCTTCTACTCTGGAAACACCATATATTTT; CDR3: CASSIEKAGFYSGNTIYF
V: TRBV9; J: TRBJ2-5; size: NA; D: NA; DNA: TGTGCCAGCAGCCCCCGGAATGAGGGTTGGGAGACCCAGTACTTC; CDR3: CASSPRNEGWETQYF
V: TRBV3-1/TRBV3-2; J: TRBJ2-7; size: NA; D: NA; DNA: TGTGCCAGCAGCCAAGAGGAGGGGACAGCTCACTTC; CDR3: CASSQEEGTAHF
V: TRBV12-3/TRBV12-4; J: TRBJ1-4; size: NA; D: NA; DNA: TGTGCCAGCAGCCCAGGAGAAAAACTGTTTTTT; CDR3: CASSPGEKLFF
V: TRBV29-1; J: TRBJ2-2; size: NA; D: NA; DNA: TGCAGCGTTTGGAGGGGGCACACCGGGGAGCTGTTTTTT; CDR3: CSVWRGHTGELFF
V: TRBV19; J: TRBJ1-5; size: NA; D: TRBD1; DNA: TGTGCCAGTAGTGAACAGGGGGCAGGGGGCAATCAGCCCCAGCATTTT; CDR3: CASSEQGAGGNQPQHF
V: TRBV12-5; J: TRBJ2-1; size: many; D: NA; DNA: TGTGCTAGTGGTTCGAGCCGGGACTCCCTGGTTGTTGAGCAGTTCTTC; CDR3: CASGSSRDSLVVEQFF
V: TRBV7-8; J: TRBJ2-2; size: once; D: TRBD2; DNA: TGTGCCAGCCTTCGAACCGGGGGGGCTGGCACCGGGGAGCTGTTTTTT; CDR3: CASLRTGGAGTGELFF
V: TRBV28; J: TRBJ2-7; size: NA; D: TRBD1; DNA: TGTGCCAGCAGTTTAGGTACAGGGGCCTTGGACGAGCAGTACTTC; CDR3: CASSLGTGALDEQYF
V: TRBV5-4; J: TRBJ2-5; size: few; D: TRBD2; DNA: TGTGCCAGCAGCTTGTCCAGGGTAGCGGGTAAAGAGACCCAGTACTTC; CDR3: CASSLSRVAGKETQYF